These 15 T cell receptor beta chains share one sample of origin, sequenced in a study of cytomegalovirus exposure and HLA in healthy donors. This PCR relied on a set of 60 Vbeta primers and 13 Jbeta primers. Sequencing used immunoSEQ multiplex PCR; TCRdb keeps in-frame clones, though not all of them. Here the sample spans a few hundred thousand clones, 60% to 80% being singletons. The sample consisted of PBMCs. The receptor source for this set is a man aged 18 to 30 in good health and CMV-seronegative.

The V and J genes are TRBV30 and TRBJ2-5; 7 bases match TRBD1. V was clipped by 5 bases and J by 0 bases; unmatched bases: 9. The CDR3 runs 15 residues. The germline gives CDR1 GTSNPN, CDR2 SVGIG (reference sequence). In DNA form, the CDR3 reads TGTGCCTGGGGGAGACAGGGCCCAGACCAAGAGACCCAGTACTTC. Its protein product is CAWGRQGPDQETQYF.

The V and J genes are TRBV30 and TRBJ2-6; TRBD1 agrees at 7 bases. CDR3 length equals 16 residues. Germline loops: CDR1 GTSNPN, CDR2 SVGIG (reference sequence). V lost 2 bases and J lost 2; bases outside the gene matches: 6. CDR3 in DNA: TGTGCCTGGAGTAGGGACAGCTTAACTGGGGCCAACGTCCTGACTTTC. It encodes CAWSRDSLTGANVLTF.

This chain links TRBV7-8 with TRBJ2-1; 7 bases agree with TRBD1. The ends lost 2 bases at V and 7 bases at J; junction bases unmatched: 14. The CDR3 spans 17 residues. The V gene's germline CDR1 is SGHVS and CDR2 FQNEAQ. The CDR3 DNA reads TGTGCCAGCAGCTTATCATACCCCCCCCTGGACAGGAATGAGCAGTTCTTC. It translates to CASSLSYPPLDRNEQFF.

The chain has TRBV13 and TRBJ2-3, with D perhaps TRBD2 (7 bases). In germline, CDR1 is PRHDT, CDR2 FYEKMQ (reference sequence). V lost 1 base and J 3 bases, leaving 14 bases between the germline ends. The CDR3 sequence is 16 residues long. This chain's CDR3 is CASSLEEGGRTDTQYF. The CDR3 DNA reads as TGTGCCAGCAGCTTAGAAGAGGGGGGGCGGACAGATACGCAGTATTTT.

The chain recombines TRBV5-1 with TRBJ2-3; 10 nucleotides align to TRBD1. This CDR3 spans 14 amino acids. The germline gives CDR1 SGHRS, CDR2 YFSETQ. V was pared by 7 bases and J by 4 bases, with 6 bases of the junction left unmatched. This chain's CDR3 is CASSLTGGADTQYF. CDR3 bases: TGCGCCAGCTCTTTGACAGGGGGCGCAGATACGCAGTATTTT.

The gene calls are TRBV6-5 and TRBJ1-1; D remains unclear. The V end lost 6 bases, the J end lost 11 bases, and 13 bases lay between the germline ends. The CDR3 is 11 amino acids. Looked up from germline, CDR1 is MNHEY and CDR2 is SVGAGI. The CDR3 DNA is TGTGCCAGCAGATCTTCGTCTTCGGCTTTCTTT. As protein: CASRSSSSAFF.

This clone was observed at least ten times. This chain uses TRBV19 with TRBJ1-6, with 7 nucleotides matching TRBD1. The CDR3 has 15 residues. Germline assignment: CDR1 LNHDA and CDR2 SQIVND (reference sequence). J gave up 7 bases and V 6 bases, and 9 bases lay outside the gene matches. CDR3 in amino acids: CASRNTGTANSPLHF. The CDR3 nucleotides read TGTGCCAGTAGGAATACCGGGACAGCAAATTCACCCCTCCACTTT.

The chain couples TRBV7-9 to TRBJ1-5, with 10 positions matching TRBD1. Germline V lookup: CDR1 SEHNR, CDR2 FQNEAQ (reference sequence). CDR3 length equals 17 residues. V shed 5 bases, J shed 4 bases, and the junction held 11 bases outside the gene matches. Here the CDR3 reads CASSPGQGDFFNQPQHF. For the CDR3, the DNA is TGTGCCAGCAGCCCCGGACAGGGGGACTTTTTTAATCAGCCCCAGCATTTT. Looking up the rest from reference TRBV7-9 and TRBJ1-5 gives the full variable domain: DTGVSQNPRHKITKRGQNVTFRCDPISEHNRLYWYRQTLGQGPEFLTYFQNEAQLEKSRLLSDRFSAERPKGSFSTLEIQRTEQGDSAMYLCASSPGQGDFFNQPQHFGDGTRLSIL.

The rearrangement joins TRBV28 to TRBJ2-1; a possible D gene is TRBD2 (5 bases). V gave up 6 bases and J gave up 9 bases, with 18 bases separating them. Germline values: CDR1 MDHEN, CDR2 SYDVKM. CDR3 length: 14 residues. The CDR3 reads CASSPRAGGGEQFF. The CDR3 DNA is TGTGCCAGCAGCCCCCGCGCAGGAGGAGGTGAGCAGTTCTTC.

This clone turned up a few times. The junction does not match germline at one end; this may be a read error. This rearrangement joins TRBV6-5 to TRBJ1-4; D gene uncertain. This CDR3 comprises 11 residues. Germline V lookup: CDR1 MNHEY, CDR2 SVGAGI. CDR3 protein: CASSDSRQLFF. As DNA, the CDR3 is TGTGCCAGCAGTGACTCCAGGCAACTGTTTTTT.

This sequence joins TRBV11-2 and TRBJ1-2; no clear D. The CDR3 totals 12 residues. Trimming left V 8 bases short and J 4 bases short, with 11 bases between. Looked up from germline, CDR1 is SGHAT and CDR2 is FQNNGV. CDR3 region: CASFLGIYGYTF. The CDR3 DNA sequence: TGTGCCAGCTTCCTCGGGATCTATGGCTACACCTTC.

Here the CDR3 DNA reads TGTGCCAGCAGCTCGGGAGGGGAGGGCGGGGAGCTGTTTTTT. Protein: CASSSGGEGGELFF. The chain joins TRBV11-3 to TRBJ2-2; 8 bases align to TRBD2. Germline V gene sequence: CDR1 SGHNT, CDR2 YENEEA. The CDR3 has 14 residues. J was trimmed by 7 bases and V by 4 bases; bases with no gene match: 5. The whole variable domain, filled in from reference TRBV11-3 and TRBJ2-2, reads EAGVVQSPRYKIIEKKQPVAFWCNPISGHNTLYWYLQNLGQGPELLIRYENEEAVDDSQLPKDRFSAERLKGVDSTLKIQPAELGDSAVYLCASSSGGEGGELFFGEGSRLTVL.

The CDR3 loop is CASSETRQASPNYGYTF. As DNA, the CDR3 is TGTGCCAGCAGCGAAACCCGACAGGCTAGTCCTAACTATGGCTACACCTTC. The chain employs TRBV2 and TRBJ1-2; possibly TRBD1 for D (6 bases). With 6 bases removed from V and 0 bases from J, the gap between germline ends came to 20 bases. CDR3 size: 17 residues. From germline, CDR1 is SNHLY and CDR2 FYNNEI.

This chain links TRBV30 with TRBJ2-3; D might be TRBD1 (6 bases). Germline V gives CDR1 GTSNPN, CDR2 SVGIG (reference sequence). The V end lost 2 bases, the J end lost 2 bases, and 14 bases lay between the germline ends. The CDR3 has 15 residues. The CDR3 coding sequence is TGTGCCTGGAGTCCCGGACAGAACCCCACAGATACGCAGTATTTT. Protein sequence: CAWSPGQNPTDTQYF.

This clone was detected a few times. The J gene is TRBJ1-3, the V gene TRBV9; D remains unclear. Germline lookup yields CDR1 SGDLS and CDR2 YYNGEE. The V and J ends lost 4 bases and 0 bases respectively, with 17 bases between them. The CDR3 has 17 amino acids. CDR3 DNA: TGTGCCAGCAGCCCGCCGGGAGGCGGGATCTCTGGAAACACCATATATTTT. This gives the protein CASSPPGGGISGNTIYF.